Listed here are 25 T cell receptor beta chains from one sample, sequenced in a study of blood T cell repertoires in COVID-19. Assay: immunoSEQ multiplex PCR; the TCRdb copy retains only in-frame clones and omits some. Altogether about 220,000 clones are present, around three quarters being singletons, with the ten largest covering around 7.3%. Sequencing used peripheral blood. These receptor sequences come from a woman between 65 and 79 years old with acute or convalescent COVID-19.

The CDR3, as DNA: TGCGCCAGCAGCCTCGGGTCCAGCTCTGGAAACACCATATATTTT. Its protein product is CASSLGSSSGNTIYF. The rearrangement joins TRBV4-3 to TRBJ1-3; no clear D. The CDR3 extends over 15 amino acids. Germline loops: CDR1 LGHNA, CDR2 YSLEER. V was cut by 4 bases and J by 0 bases, with 10 bases left in between.

In this sample, this clone turned up once. V gene TRBV18 combines with J gene TRBJ2-6; tentative D call: TRBD1 (6 bases). The CDR3 loop spans 17 amino acids. Trimming shortened V by 6 bases and J by 1 base, and 16 bases separated the two germline ends. CDR1 KGHSH and CDR2 LQKENI come from the germline V gene. This CDR3 reads CASSPQGRGSGANVLTF. DNA for the CDR3: TGTGCCAGCTCGCCCCAGGGGCGTGGGTCTGGGGCCAACGTCCTGACTTTC.

The chain links TRBV9 to TRBJ1-3; D not certain. Germline loops: CDR1 SGDLS, CDR2 YYNGEE. CDR3 length equals 13 residues. V was trimmed by 0 bases and J by 9 bases, leaving 10 bases between them. This CDR3 reads CASSVVYDSTIYF. For the CDR3, the DNA is TGTGCCAGCAGCGTAGTATATGATAGCACCATATATTTT.

V and J are TRBV4-1 and TRBJ2-1; 7 bases align to TRBD2. This CDR3 contains 14 residues. Trimming cost V 5 bases and J 5 bases; bases outside gene matches: 6. The germline CDR1 and CDR2 sequences are MGHRA and YSYEKL. The DNA of the CDR3 is TGCGCCAGCAGCTCCATGGGGGGGAACAATGAGCAGTTCTTC. Translating it yields CASSSMGGNNEQFF.

The chain carries TRBV25-1 and TRBJ1-3; 7 positions match TRBD1. Germline V gives CDR1 MGHDK, CDR2 SYGVNS. The CDR3 has 16 residues. The trim removed 4 bases at V and 8 bases at J, leaving 14 bases unmatched. CDR3 sequence reads: CASSAGTASRADTIYF. For the CDR3, the DNA is TGTGCCAGCAGTGCCGGGACAGCATCAAGAGCAGACACCATATATTTT.

The CDR3 region has the DNA TGTGCCAGTAGTATGCTGGTCCGGGCCAAAAACATTCAGTACTTC. It yields the protein CASSMLVRAKNIQYF. The chain has TRBV19 and TRBJ2-4; unclear D gene. The CDR3 covers 15 residues. Germline lookup yields CDR1 LNHDA and CDR2 SQIVND (reference sequence). Trimming pared 3 bases from V and 1 base from J, leaving 10 bases between.

This rearrangement joins TRBV4-3 to TRBJ2-3, with 11 positions matching TRBD1. The germline V gene has CDR1 LGHNA and CDR2 YSLEER. The CDR3 runs to 17 residues. The J segment lost 6 bases and the V segment lost 0 bases, leaving 8 bases of the junction unmatched. The DNA of the CDR3 is TGCGCCAGCAGCCAAGATTACGGGACAGGGGGTAGGGATACGCAGTATTTT. As protein: CASSQDYGTGGRDTQYF.

The chain combines TRBV7-8 with TRBJ2-4; the D gene is possibly TRBD1 (5 bases). Germline CDR1 is SGHVS and CDR2 is FQNEAQ. The V end lost 0 bases, the J end lost 2 bases, and 8 bases lay between the germline ends. The CDR3 contains 15 residues. Here the CDR3 DNA reads TGTGCCAGCAGCTTAGCAAGGGGTTCCAAAAACATTCAGTACTTC. As protein: CASSLARGSKNIQYF.

J is TRBJ2-5 and V is TRBV7-9; 16 bases line up with TRBD2. Germline V gene sequence: CDR1 SEHNR, CDR2 FQNEAQ (reference sequence). V shed 6 bases and J 1 base; nucleotides not matched to a gene: 8. The CDR3 sequence is 18 residues long. The CDR3 reads CASSAGTSGGAPQETQYF. CDR3 nucleotides: TGTGCCAGCAGTGCCGGGACTAGCGGGGGGGCCCCCCAAGAGACCCAGTACTTC.

With respect to this clone: This sample also contains other DNA sequences that code for the same CDR3. DNA for the CDR3: TGTGCCAGCAGTTTACAAGGACAGGGGTTCTCCTACAATGAGCAGTTCTTC. Amino acid sequence: CASSLQGQGFSYNEQFF. The V call is TRBV27, the J call TRBJ2-1; 9 bases align to TRBD1. The J segment lost 0 bases and the V segment lost 2 bases, leaving 5 bases of the junction unmatched. The CDR3 length is 17 residues. Germline CDR1 MNHEY, CDR2 SMNVEV (reference sequence).

V and J are TRBV2 and TRBJ1-1; D is undetermined. The CDR3 consists of 13 residues. Trimming took 1 base from V and 1 from J, leaving 4 bases between them. CDR1 and CDR2 from the germline V gene are SNHLY and FYNNEI. CDR3 sequence: CASSEDRNTEAFF. CDR3 DNA: TGTGCCAGCAGTGAAGACAGGAACACTGAAGCTTTCTTT.

This clone showed up just once. The chain combines TRBV19 with TRBJ1-1, with D tentatively TRBD1 (5 bases). V was trimmed by 1 base and J by 3 bases, leaving 9 bases between them. The CDR3 is 14 residues long. The germline CDR1 and CDR2 sequences are LNHDA and SQIVND (reference sequence). The chain's CDR3 is CASSIGGTYTEAFF. The CDR3 DNA reads as TGTGCCAGTAGTATAGGGGGGACTTACACTGAAGCTTTCTTT.

This clone was found once. The chain uses TRBV11-3 and TRBJ2-2; D possibly corresponds to TRBD2 (6 bases). V shed 2 bases and J shed 4 bases, with 14 bases lying between them. The CDR3 is made up of 16 amino acids. From germline, CDR1 is SGHNT and CDR2 YENEEA. The CDR3 reads CASSLRWAGGTGELFF. The CDR3 coding sequence is TGTGCCAGCAGCTTACGATGGGCCGGGGGCACCGGGGAGCTGTTTTTT.

With respect to this clone: Distinct nucleotide sequences in the sample also encode this CDR3. This rearrangement joins TRBV7-8 to TRBJ2-5; D call uncertain. The germline gives CDR1 SGHVS, CDR2 FQNEAQ. The CDR3 sequence is 12 residues long. With 1 base removed from V and 4 bases from J, the gap between germline ends came to 4 bases. The CDR3 coding sequence is TGTGCCAGCAGCTTAGTCCGAGAGACCCAGTACTTC. It codes for CASSLVRETQYF.

V gene TRBV18 combines with J gene TRBJ2-5; 8 nucleotides agree with TRBD2. Germline CDR1 and CDR2: KGHSH and LQKENI. V was pared by 5 bases and J by 5 bases, with 10 bases of the junction left unmatched. The CDR3 is made up of 15 amino acids. CDR3 amino acids: CASSVLRGAQETQYF. The CDR3 bases are TGTGCCAGCTCAGTTTTGCGGGGGGCCCAGGAGACCCAGTACTTC.

CDR3: CASSLAPQGGTGGTDTQYF. CDR3 DNA sequence: TGCGCCAGCAGCTTGGCCCCACAGGGGGGGACAGGGGGCACAGATACGCAGTATTTT. V and J are TRBV5-1 and TRBJ2-3, with 10 bases identical to TRBD1. Trimming at V came to 0 bases and at J to 1 base, leaving 11 bases not matched to a gene. The CDR3 loop spans 19 amino acids. The germline gives CDR1 SGHRS, CDR2 YFSETQ.

The gene calls are TRBV12-3 or TRBV12-4 and TRBJ2-3, with unresolved D. V shed 4 bases and J shed 1 base, with 6 bases lying between them. The CDR3 loop spans 13 amino acids. CDR3 nucleotides: TGTGCCAGCAGTTACACAGGCACAGATACGCAGTATTTT. Its translation is CASSYTGTDTQYF.

The CDR3 DNA reads as TGTGCCAGCAGACCAGGACAGTATGGCTACACCTTC. Protein product: CASRPGQYGYTF. The chain combines TRBV7-2 with TRBJ1-2; tentatively, D is TRBD1 (6 bases). The CDR3 runs 12 residues. Trimming removed 6 bases from V and 5 bases from J, with 10 bases in between. Per the germline V gene, CDR1 is SGHTA and CDR2 is FQGNSA.

The chain uses TRBV5-3 and TRBJ1-1; perhaps TRBD1 as D (6 bases). TRBV5-3 belongs to the ORF category, with a function that is uncertain. Between the trimmed V and J ends, which lost 4 bases and 9 bases, there was a span of 13 bases. CDR3 length: 12 amino acids. CDR3 sequence: CARSLNRDQAFF. Written as DNA, the CDR3 is TGTGCCAGAAGCCTAAACAGGGACCAAGCTTTCTTT.

This chain uses TRBV6-5 with TRBJ2-1, with D maybe TRBD1 (5 bases). From germline, CDR1 is MNHEY and CDR2 SVGAGI. The CDR3 has 14 residues. V shed 8 bases and J shed 8 bases, with 19 bases lying between them. CDR3 amino acids: CASGSQGRFDEQFF. The DNA of the CDR3 is TGTGCCAGCGGAAGCCAGGGTAGATTCGATGAGCAGTTCTTC.

The V call is TRBV30, the J call TRBJ1-1; D ambiguous. V lost 0 bases to trimming and J lost 4 bases, with 6 bases between them. The germline V gene has CDR1 GTSNPN and CDR2 SVGIG (reference sequence). The CDR3 length is 12 residues. CDR3 sequence (DNA): TGTGCCTGGAGTGTAAGAGTCACTGAAGCTTTCTTT. Encoded protein: CAWSVRVTEAFF.

This chain uses TRBV3-1 (or the pseudogene TRBV3-2) with TRBJ1-1, with D perhaps matching TRBD1 (5 bases). The CDR3 has 14 residues. In germline, CDR1 is LGHDT, CDR2 YNNKEL (reference sequence). Between the trimmed V and J ends, which lost 2 bases and 5 bases, there was a span of 12 bases. The CDR3 region has the DNA TGTGCCAGCAGCCAAAGAAGCGGGGGAACTGAAGCTTTCTTT. Translated: CASSQRSGGTEAFF.

The chain has TRBV2 and TRBJ2-3; TRBD2 aligns across 7 bases. The CDR3 totals 15 residues. Germline assignment: CDR1 SNHLY and CDR2 FYNNEI. V trimming: 4 bases; J trimming: 6 bases; junction bases outside the gene matches: 10. CDR3 coding DNA: TGTGCCAGCAGTGGGGGGACTAACGTGAGGGATACGCAGTATTTT. This translates into CASSGGTNVRDTQYF.

The rearrangement links TRBV18 to TRBJ1-1; D possibly corresponds to TRBD1 (6 bases). The CDR3 loop spans 15 amino acids. V was shortened by 6 bases and J by 3 bases, with 17 bases between the two germline ends. Germline lookup yields CDR1 KGHSH and CDR2 LQKENI. The CDR3 loop reads CASSPNGGLDTEAFF. In DNA, the CDR3 is TGTGCCAGCTCCCCCAACGGGGGGCTGGACACTGAAGCTTTCTTT.

Written as DNA, the CDR3 is TGTGCCAGCAGGGAGCATGGGACAGGGGAGGTGAGCTACACCTTC. It encodes CASREHGTGEVSYTF. This chain uses TRBV6-5 with TRBJ1-2, with TRBD1 matching 10 bases. Trimming cost V 6 bases and J 9 bases; bases outside gene matches: 13. Germline V lookup: CDR1 MNHEY, CDR2 SVGAGI. The CDR3 is made up of 15 amino acids.